These 18 T cell receptor beta chains share one sample of origin, sequenced in a study of post-analysis software for immune sequencing data. General study findings and limits: Patients showed TRBV5-6, TRBV5-1 and TRBV20-1 among four to six TRBV segments more frequent than in controls.

These TCRs' antigens remain unknown. Each TCR beta cDNA library carried unique molecular identifiers. TCRdb independently ran MiXCR on the PCR reads; one entry per CDR3 protein. The table shows roughly 410,000 distinct CDR3 sequences, with approximately 33% occurring only once. The sequenced sample was blood. Receptors were obtained from a girl under 18 with multiple sclerosis.

The sample holds a few counts of this clonotype. This sequence joins TRBV7-8 and TRBJ1-1, with a possible D match to TRBD1 (5 bases). V lost 5 bases and J 1 base, leaving 11 bases between the germline ends. The CDR3 covers 14 residues. Per germline, CDR1 SGHVS and CDR2 FQNEAQ. The DNA of the CDR3 is TGTGCCAGCAGCATGCTGGGGGAGAACACTGAAGCTTTCTTT. It translates to CASSMLGENTEAFF. Variable domain in full (rest from reference TRBV7-8 and TRBJ1-1): GAGVSQSPRYKVAKRGQDVALRCDPISGHVSLFWYQQALGQGPEFLTYFQNEAQLDKSGLPSDRFFAERPEGSVSTLKIQRTQQEDSAVYLCASSMLGENTEAFFGQGTRLTVV.

The genes are TRBV5-5 and TRBJ2-1; D call uncertain. CDR3 length equals 14 residues. Germline CDR1 reads SGHKS; CDR2 reads YYEKEE (reference sequence). Trimming pared 2 bases from V and 8 bases from J, leaving 14 bases between. CDR3 coding DNA: TGTGCCAGCAGCTTAGCACCAAATACCGATGAGCAGTTCTTC. Translating gives CASSLAPNTDEQFF.

The chain joins TRBV5-1 to TRBJ2-1; 9 bases are a match to TRBD2. Germline values: CDR1 SGHRS, CDR2 YFSETQ. V lost 5 bases to trimming and J lost 3 bases; unmatched junction nucleotides: 6. This CDR3 comprises 15 residues. In DNA form, the CDR3 reads TGCGCCAGCAGTCGAAGCGGGGGGTACTACAATGAGCAGTTCTTC. The encoded protein is CASSRSGGYYNEQFF.

This clonotype was counted between two and nine times. The chain combines TRBV7-2 with TRBJ2-3; D ambiguous. This CDR3 region has 15 residues. Trimming cost V 2 bases and J 3 bases, with 12 bases left between them. The germline V gene encodes CDR1 SGHTA and CDR2 FQGNSA. The CDR3, as DNA: TGTGCCAGCAGCTTATGGGCCAGAGTTACAGATACGCAGTATTTT. It translates to CASSLWARVTDTQYF.

The chain carries TRBV6-2 or TRBV6-3 and TRBJ1-5; D is ambiguous. V gave up 6 bases and J gave up 1 base, with 10 bases separating them. The CDR3 spans 14 residues. CDR1 is MNHEY, CDR2 SVGEGT, per germline. The CDR3 DNA follows: TGTGCCAGCAGCACCCCGTGGAGCAATCAGCCCCAGCATTTT. Amino acid sequence: CASSTPWSNQPQHF.

V and J are TRBV5-1 and TRBJ2-5, with 7 bases that match TRBD1. The DNA matches TRBJ2-7 better at its end, which makes the J call doubtful. The CDR3 sequence is 14 residues long. From germline, CDR1 is SGHRS and CDR2 YFSETQ. CDR3 residues: CASRSTGAFYEQYF. The CDR3 DNA follows: TGCGCCAGCCGCTCCACAGGGGCTTTCTACGAGCAGTACTTC.

This clonotype was counted only a few times. V gene TRBV5-8 combines with J gene TRBJ2-7; a possible D gene is TRBD1 (6 bases). The germline CDR1 and CDR2 sequences are SGHTS and YDEGEE. V dropped 6 bases and J dropped 4 bases, with 11 bases sitting between them. The CDR3 runs to 12 residues. CDR3 sequence reads: CASTRDRYEQYF. CDR3 sequence (DNA): TGTGCCAGCACCCGAGACAGGTACGAGCAGTACTTC.

The gene calls are TRBV6-5 and TRBJ2-7, with D possibly matching TRBD1 (5 bases). The CDR3 extends over 15 amino acids. V lost 8 bases and J lost 4, with 21 bases in between. Germline lookup yields CDR1 MNHEY and CDR2 SVGAGI. The CDR3 region is CASSYSDTPGYEQYF. In nucleotides, the CDR3 is TGTGCCAGCTCCTATTCAGACACTCCAGGGTACGAGCAGTACTTC.

This clonotype was counted a few times. The chain combines TRBV11-2 with TRBJ2-5, with D perhaps assigned TRBD1 or TRBD2 (5 bases each). This CDR3 contains 15 residues. Deletions cut 4 bases from V and 0 bases from J, with 12 bases between. The germline V gene encodes CDR1 SGHAT and CDR2 FQNNGV. The CDR3 DNA sequence: TGTGCCAGCAGCTGGGCTGGGGGTAACCAAGAGACCCAGTACTTC. Its translation: CASSWAGGNQETQYF.

This clonotype occurred a few times. At one boundary the junction diverges from the germline segment, which might be a read error. The chain carries TRBV7-7 and TRBJ1-6; no reliable D call. Germline CDR1 SSHAT, CDR2 FNYEAQ (reference sequence). The CDR3 sequence is 15 residues long. The CDR3 region is CASSLGPPGDSPLHF. CDR3 nucleotide sequence: TGTGCTAGCAGCTTAGGCCCCCCCGGGGATTCACCCCTCCACTTT.

This clonotype was counted ten times or more. The chain has TRBV5-1 and TRBJ2-1; TRBD2 matches at 10 bases. The CDR3 is 15 residues long. V was pared by 4 bases and J by 2 bases, with 3 bases of the junction left unmatched. Germline V gene data show CDR1 as SGHRS and CDR2 as YFSETQ. The DNA for the CDR3 is TGCGCCAGCAGCCAAGCGGGGGGGACCTACAATGAGCAGTTCTTC. Its translation: CASSQAGGTYNEQFF.

On this clonotype itself: One end of the junction varies from germline; a read error may be responsible. This chain links TRBV7-2 with TRBJ1-4; D unclear. The CDR3 has 15 amino acids. CDR1 and CDR2 from the germline V gene are SGHTA and FQGNSA. DNA of the CDR3: TGTGCCGGCAGCAGGAGGGTGGGAACTAATGAAAAACTGTTTTTT. This encodes CAGSRRVGTNEKLFF.

CDR3 nucleotides: TGTGCCAGCCTTACTCGGGGCCTCAACTATGGCTACACCTTC. Protein sequence: CASLTRGLNYGYTF. V and J are TRBV28 and TRBJ1-2; TRBD1 is a possible D gene (5 bases). V was pared by 8 bases and J by 2 bases, with 15 bases between. The length of the CDR3 is 14 residues. Germline-derived CDR1 and CDR2 are MDHEN and SYDVKM.

J is TRBJ2-7 and V is TRBV19; D unresolved. The CDR3 covers 12 residues. V dropped 6 bases and J dropped 3 bases, with 9 bases sitting between them. In germline, CDR1 is LNHDA, CDR2 SQIVND (reference sequence). The CDR3 sequence is CASRVRIYEQYF. DNA for the CDR3: TGTGCCAGTAGAGTTAGGATCTACGAGCAGTACTTC.

Ten or more counts support this clonotype. The genes are TRBV12-3 or TRBV12-4 and TRBJ2-5; D is tentatively TRBD1 or TRBD2 (6 bases each). V was pared by 6 bases and J by 5 bases, with 13 bases between. This CDR3 has 13 residues. CDR3 coding DNA: TGTGCCAGCAGCTTACGAGGGGGGGAGACCCAGTACTTC. It translates to CASSLRGGETQYF.

The J gene is TRBJ2-7, the V gene TRBV5-6; TRBD2 aligns across 11 bases. The CDR3 runs to 16 residues. Trimming at V came to 0 bases and at J to 8 bases, leaving 10 bases not matched to a gene. Germline CDR1 SGHDT, CDR2 YYEEEE. For the CDR3, the DNA is TGTGCCAGCAGCTTGGTGGATAGCGGGGGGGCAGGCCAGCAGTACTTC. Translating gives CASSLVDSGGAGQQYF.

This clonotype was observed a handful of times. This chain links TRBV7-8 with TRBJ1-5; D is undetermined. V was cut by 1 base and J by 3 bases, with 4 bases left in between. CDR3 length: 13 residues. CDR1 and CDR2 from the germline V gene are SGHVS and FQNEAQ. The CDR3 loop reads CASSLGNNQPQHF. CDR3 coding DNA: TGTGCCAGCAGCTTAGGAAACAATCAGCCCCAGCATTTT.

This clonotype has just a few counts. The V and J genes are TRBV20-1 and TRBJ2-1, with D perhaps TRBD2 (7 bases). V shed 6 bases and J shed 1 base, with 16 bases lying between them. This CDR3 comprises 15 residues. CDR1 and CDR2 from the germline V gene are DFQATT and SNEGSKA (reference sequence). CDR3 in DNA: TGCAGTGCCCGAGGGGGGGGCGGATCCTACAATGAGCAGTTCTTC. Amino acids: CSARGGGGSYNEQFF.